These 2 T cell receptor beta chains were all obtained from the same sample, sequenced in a study of blood T cell repertoires in COVID-19. TCRdb keeps only in-frame clones here, not all; method: immunoSEQ multiplex PCR. The sample records approximately 240,000 clones, about 90% being singletons. The sequencing input was PBMCs or T cells enriched from blood (not recorded which). These receptors were taken from a woman aged 25-40 years with acute COVID-19.

DNA for the CDR3: TGTGCCAGCAGTGAAAGGGGCAGGGGGAACACTGAAGCTTTCTTT. Translated: CASSERGRGNTEAFF. V gene TRBV6-1 combines with J gene TRBJ1-1; perhaps TRBD1 as D (6 bases). Trimming cost V 2 bases and J 1 base, with 11 bases left between them. CDR3 length equals 15 residues. Germline lookup yields CDR1 MNHNS and CDR2 SASEGT.

This clone was observed a single time. The chain uses TRBV11-2 and TRBJ2-1; TRBD2 matches at 8 bases. V shed 5 bases and J 4 bases; nucleotides not matched to a gene: 7. Germline values: CDR1 SGHAT, CDR2 FQNNGV. The CDR3 is made up of 15 amino acids. The DNA of the CDR3 is TGTGCCAGCAGCATTAGCGGGGTCTCTTACAATGAGCAGTTCTTC. Its translation is CASSISGVSYNEQFF.